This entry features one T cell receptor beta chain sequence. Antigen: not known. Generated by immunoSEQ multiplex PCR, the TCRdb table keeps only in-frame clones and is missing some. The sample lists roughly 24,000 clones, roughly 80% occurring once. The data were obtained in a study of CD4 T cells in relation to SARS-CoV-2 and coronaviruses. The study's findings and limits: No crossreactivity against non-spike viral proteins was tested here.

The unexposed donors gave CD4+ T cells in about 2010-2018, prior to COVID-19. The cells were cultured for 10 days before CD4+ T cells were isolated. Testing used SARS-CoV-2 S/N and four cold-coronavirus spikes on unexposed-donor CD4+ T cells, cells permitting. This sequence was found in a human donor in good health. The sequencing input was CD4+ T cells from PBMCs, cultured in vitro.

As DNA, the CDR3 is TGTGCCAGCTCGACCGGGTTAGCGGGAACAGATACGCAGTATTTT. Its translation: CASSTGLAGTDTQYF. The chain carries TRBV5-5 and TRBJ2-3; TRBD2 matches at 8 bases. V was clipped by 7 bases and J by 3 bases; unmatched bases: 10. Looked up from germline, CDR1 is SGHKS and CDR2 is YYEKEE (reference sequence). CDR3 length: 15 residues.